This T cell receptor (beta chain) was documented in a study of blood T cell repertoires in COVID-19. As for the study in general: The samples span acute and convalescent COVID-19 from the United States, Italy and Spain. T cells, B-cell-depleted T cells, or PBMCs provided the cDNA or gDNA that served as material.

V shed 6 bases and J shed 4 bases, with 18 bases lying between them. This CDR3 spans 15 amino acids. Germline V gene sequence: CDR1 SGHTA, CDR2 FQGNSA. The authors' processing: Reference gene primers were amplified, and this amplification served to estimate nucleated cell counts. Assay used: immunoSEQ multiplex PCR; TCRdb lists only in-frame clones, some missing. V, J and clone size are those of that table, while D and trimming were read from the DNA. The repertoire holds 250,000 to 350,000 clones, with roughly 89% as singletons. The J gene is TRBJ1-2, the V gene TRBV7-2; D remains ambiguous. This TCR derives from a woman aged 25-40 years with active or convalescent COVID-19. What was sequenced was peripheral blood. CDR3 in amino acids: CASSHTEPIFYGYTF. The CDR3 coding sequence is TGTGCCAGCAGTCATACAGAACCCATCTTCTATGGCTACACCTTC.